This T cell receptor beta chain came from a study of Graves' ophthalmopathy and Graves' hyperthyroidism. The study's findings and limits: Blood also contained most of the expanded thyroid clonotypes above 0.001 frequency.

No donor had other autoimmune disease, uncontrolled infection, pregnancy or lactation. Concerning this clonotype: Its antigen remains unknown.

RNA transcripts were the template, and TCR beta CDR3 regions were amplified from them. HTBI-primed RT-PCR formed the first round, and a multiplex PCR formed the second. TCRdb recomputed calls from the multiplex PCR reads with MiXCR, one row per CDR3 protein. The table has hundreds of thousands of distinct CDR3 sequences, 13% to 15% seen once; the top ten hold approximately 9.8%. Germline CDR1 is GTSNPN and CDR2 is SVGIG (reference sequence). V gave up 1 base and J gave up 4 bases, with 17 bases separating them. The CDR3 is 15 amino acids. The chain recombines TRBV30 with TRBJ2-7, with D perhaps TRBD1 or TRBD2 (5 bases each). The receptor was isolated from a woman in her twenties or thirties with Graves' ophthalmopathy. The specimen was blood. The CDR3 nucleotides read TGTGCCTGGAGTGGTCTACTTCTCAGGGAGTACGAGCAGTACTTC. Translated, it gives CAWSGLLLREYEQYF.